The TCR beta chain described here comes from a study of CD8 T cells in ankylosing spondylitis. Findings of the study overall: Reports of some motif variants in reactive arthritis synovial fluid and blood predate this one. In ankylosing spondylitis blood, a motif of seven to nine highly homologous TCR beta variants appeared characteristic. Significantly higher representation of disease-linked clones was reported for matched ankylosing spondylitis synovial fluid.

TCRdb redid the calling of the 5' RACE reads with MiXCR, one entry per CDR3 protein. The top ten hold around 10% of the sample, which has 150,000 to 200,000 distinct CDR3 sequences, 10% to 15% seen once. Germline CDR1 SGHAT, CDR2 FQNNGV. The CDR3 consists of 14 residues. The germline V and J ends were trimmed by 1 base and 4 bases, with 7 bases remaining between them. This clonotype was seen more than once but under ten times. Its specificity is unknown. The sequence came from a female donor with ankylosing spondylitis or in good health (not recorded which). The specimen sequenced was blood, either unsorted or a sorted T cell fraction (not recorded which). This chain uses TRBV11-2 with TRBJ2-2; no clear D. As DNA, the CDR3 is TGTGCCAGCAGCTTAGTCTGGAGCACCGGGGAGCTGTTTTTT. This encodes CASSLVWSTGELFF.